The clone carrying this TCR beta chain has more than one count but fewer than ten. Its antigen is still unknown. Every sampled donor was Caucasian and healthy. The data stem from a study of identical twins. Notes on the study in general: The degree of excess twin sharing was weaker in beta out-of-frame sequences. Out-of-frame alpha sequences shared by twins showed excess low generation probability.

One entry per CDR3 protein results from TCRdb running MiXCR on the 5' RACE reads. This sample has under 300,000 distinct CDR3 sequences, with 11% to 15% found just once. The CDR3 totals 16 residues. V was clipped by 1 base and J by 8 bases, with 18 bases between them. Germline loops: CDR1 MGHRA, CDR2 YSYEKL. The receptor's source is a woman between 18 and 29 years old in good health. The material sequenced was memory (CD45RO+) T cells sorted from blood. The rearrangement joins TRBV4-1 to TRBJ2-1; tentative D call: TRBD2 (5 bases). DNA for the CDR3: TGCGCCAGCAGCCAAGTTAATCTGCTAGCCTTCGATGAGCAGTTCTTC. Amino acid sequence: CASSQVNLLAFDEQFF.